This T cell receptor (beta chain) was documented in a study of human T cells and chemical hapten exposure. Notes on the study in general: Alopecia in the donors means their immune response may deviate from healthy people's. Expanded TCR sets contained significantly more large CDR3 similarity clusters than controls.

As regards this clonotype: The antigen remains unidentified. Given a much more abundant clone one base away, this may be a read error.

Trimming cost V 7 bases and J 9 bases; bases outside gene matches: 12. The CDR3 is 13 residues long. In germline, CDR1 is DFQATT, CDR2 SNEGSKA (reference sequence). This sample's time point: patch test 2, 6 weeks after DPC sensitization. Described treatment: therapeutic diphenylcyclopropenone sensitization with weekly scalp DPC. Phlebotomy was performed prior to application of every patch test. Attachment of unique molecular identifiers to individual cDNA molecules was performed in the library. TCRdb ran MiXCR on the RACE reads and lists one entry per CDR3 protein. The data show tens of thousands of distinct CDR3 sequences, just under 9% seen once.

The chain employs TRBV20-1 and TRBJ2-1; 7 positions agree with TRBD1. The sequence derives from a woman aged 35 to 49 with alopecia areata. Some clones in this sample may be carry-over from other donors' samples. The source material was whole blood, sampled in connection with sensitization to the hapten diphenylcyclopropenone (DPC). The CDR3: CSGGKGAGSEQFF. The DNA of the CDR3 is TGCAGTGGAGGTAAGGGGGCTGGCAGTGAGCAGTTCTTC.